One and the same sample provided the 21 T cell receptor beta chains below, sequenced in a study of T cells in narcolepsy. Sequenced by immunoSEQ multiplex PCR; TCRdb stores in-frame clones only, minus some. The sample lists about 30,000 clones, 65% to 90% seen once, with roughly 0.99% in the top ten. Sequencing was done on a sample of CD45RA- memory CD4+ T cells from PBMCs. The receptors were sampled from a human donor with narcolepsy.

The V and J genes are TRBV9 and TRBJ2-1, with 10 bases matching TRBD2. CDR3 length: 14 amino acids. Germline lookup yields CDR1 SGDLS and CDR2 YYNGEE. Trimming at V came to 0 bases and at J to 10 bases, leaving 4 bases not matched to a gene. CDR3 sequence (DNA): TGTGCCAGCAGCGTAGTGGTAGCGGGAGGCGAGCAGTTCTTC. It codes for CASSVVVAGGEQFF.

This clone was seen a handful of times. CDR3 amino acids: CASSKGLAGGPRNIQYF. The CDR3 nucleotides are TGCGCCAGCTCGAAGGGCCTAGCGGGGGGGCCGAGAAACATTCAGTACTTC. The J gene is TRBJ2-4, the V gene TRBV10-1; 12 bases agree with TRBD2. With V trimmed by 8 bases and J by 6 bases, 14 bases remained unmatched. The CDR3 sequence is 17 residues long. CDR1 is WNHNN, CDR2 SYGVQD, per germline (reference sequence).

DNA for the CDR3: TGCAGCGCCGGACACCCCGGGGAAAAACTGTTTTTT. Its protein is CSAGHPGEKLFF. The V and J genes are TRBV29-1 and TRBJ1-4; TRBD1 might be the D (5 bases). The germline gives CDR1 SQVTM, CDR2 ANQGSEA. CDR3 length: 12 residues. Trimming removed 7 bases at V and 8 bases at J, with 14 bases between.

The chain is built from TRBV7-3 and TRBJ2-7; D not resolved. V lost 2 bases and J lost 7, with 12 bases in between. Per the germline V gene, CDR1 is SGHTA and CDR2 is FQGTGA. CDR3 size: 13 residues. For the CDR3, the DNA is TGTGCCAGCAGCTTAGAGTGGGGTCTTGAGCAGTACTTC. Its protein is CASSLEWGLEQYF.

The V gene is TRBV7-2, the J gene TRBJ2-3; D is possibly TRBD2 (5 bases). The CDR3 spans 15 residues. V was clipped by 5 bases and J by 3 bases, with 15 bases between them. Looked up from germline, CDR1 is SGHTA and CDR2 is FQGNSA. In DNA, the CDR3 is TGTGCCAGCAGCCCCCCCACGGGAAGGACAGATACGCAGTATTTT. Encoded protein: CASSPPTGRTDTQYF.

This chain uses TRBV27 with TRBJ2-7, with 10 nucleotides matching TRBD2. CDR3 length: 13 amino acids. CDR1 MNHEY and CDR2 SMNVEV come from the germline V gene (reference sequence). Trimming at V came to 6 bases and at J to 4 bases, leaving 3 bases not matched to a gene. The CDR3, as DNA: TGTGCCAGCAGCCGGACTAGCGGTTACGAGCAGTACTTC. It encodes CASSRTSGYEQYF.

The V call is TRBV11-2, the J call TRBJ2-3, with TRBD2 matching over 11 bases. The CDR3 totals 14 residues. Per the germline V gene, CDR1 is SGHAT and CDR2 is FQNNGV. V was clipped by 1 base and J by 6 bases; unmatched bases: 0. CDR3 sequence: CASSLGTSGDTQYF. The CDR3 DNA reads as TGTGCCAGCAGCTTAGGGACTAGCGGGGATACGCAGTATTTT.

The CDR3 nucleotides read TGCAGCGTTGACGTGACAGGCGCCGTGGGCTACACCTTC. Protein sequence: CSVDVTGAVGYTF. V and J are TRBV29-1 and TRBJ1-2; a possible D gene is TRBD1 (6 bases). Trimming stripped 3 bases from V and 8 bases from J, with 16 bases between. Germline V gives CDR1 SQVTM, CDR2 ANQGSEA. CDR3 size: 13 residues.

This clone has only one observation. The rearrangement uses TRBV11-2 and TRBJ1-1; TRBD1 aligns across 9 bases. Losses at the gene ends were 5 bases for V and 2 bases for J; bases not matched to a gene: 3. Germline V gene sequence: CDR1 SGHAT, CDR2 FQNNGV. The CDR3 consists of 14 residues. CDR3 loop: CASSRGQGNTEAFF. The CDR3 nucleotides are TGTGCCAGCAGCCGGGGACAGGGTAACACTGAAGCTTTCTTT.

This clone was seen a handful of times. The chain carries TRBV10-2 and TRBJ1-5, with 7 positions matching TRBD1. This CDR3 is 15 amino acids long. From germline, CDR1 is WSHSY and CDR2 SAAADI. V dropped 6 bases and J dropped 3; count of bases not matched to a gene: 8. The CDR3 DNA reads as TGCGCCAGCAGCGGGGACAGCAGTAACAATCAGCCCCAGCATTTT. This translates into CASSGDSSNNQPQHF.

The chain uses TRBV10-1 and TRBJ2-1; D gene unclear. The CDR3 totals 16 residues. Trimming took off 11 bases at V and 5 bases at J, with 25 bases between the two ends. From germline, CDR1 is WNHNN and CDR2 SYGVQD (reference sequence). Here the CDR3 reads CAGPAPVKLRDNEQFF. The CDR3 DNA reads as TGCGCCGGCCCAGCCCCCGTGAAGCTGCGCGACAATGAGCAGTTCTTC.

The rearrangement joins TRBV2 to TRBJ1-5, with no clear D. The ends were cut back, 10 bases at V and 0 bases at J, with 10 bases in the middle. The CDR3 runs to 13 residues. Germline V gives CDR1 SNHLY, CDR2 FYNNEI. CDR3 sequence (DNA): TGTGCCACCACTCGGGATAGCAATCAGCCCCAGCATTTT. Translated: CATTRDSNQPQHF.

On this clone: The same CDR3 is also encoded by other DNA sequences in this sample. This sequence joins TRBV30 and TRBJ1-2, with a weak D call TRBD1 (5 bases). Germline V gene data show CDR1 as GTSNPN and CDR2 as SVGIG (reference sequence). Trimming stripped 5 bases from V and 2 bases from J, with 9 bases between. The CDR3 runs to 12 residues. In nucleotides, the CDR3 is TGTGCCTGGCGCGGGACGAACTATGGCTACACCTTC. Residues: CAWRGTNYGYTF.

J is TRBJ1-5 and V is TRBV2; D possibly corresponds to TRBD1 (6 bases). Deletions cut 3 bases from V and 10 bases from J, with 16 bases between. The CDR3 runs 14 residues. CDR1 is SNHLY and CDR2 is FYNNEI in the germline V gene. The CDR3 nucleotides read TGTGCCAGCAGTGACTTGACAGGCGGGAATCCCCAGCATTTT. This gives the protein CASSDLTGGNPQHF.

In the case of this clone: Its ends do not fully match the called genes, so a read error is possible. Other DNA variants within this sample encode the same CDR3. The chain carries TRBV6-6 and TRBJ2-7, with D unclear. Looked up from germline, CDR1 is MNHNY and CDR2 is SVGAGI (reference sequence). The CDR3 length is 14 residues. The CDR3 bases are TGCGCCAGCAGTTTTTCCGAGAGCTCCTACGAGCAGTACTTC. Its translation is CASSFSESSYEQYF.

This clone turned up a few times. The V call is TRBV19, the J call TRBJ2-2; D not certain. From germline, CDR1 is LNHDA and CDR2 SQIVND (reference sequence). The CDR3 runs to 15 residues. Between the trimmed V and J ends, which lost 7 bases and 0 bases, there was a span of 12 bases. DNA for the CDR3: TGTGCCAGTACGGATCTCCCCCCGAACACCGGGGAGCTGTTTTTT. As protein: CASTDLPPNTGELFF.

The V call is TRBV11-2, the J call TRBJ1-1, with D maybe TRBD1 (5 bases). The CDR3 extends over 14 amino acids. V was clipped by 5 bases and J by 4 bases, with 14 bases between them. CDR1 SGHAT and CDR2 FQNNGV come from the germline V gene. The CDR3 sequence: CASSGDGRGTEAFF. The CDR3 region has the DNA TGTGCCAGCAGCGGGGACGGTAGAGGCACTGAAGCTTTCTTT.

The genes are TRBV10-1 and TRBJ1-5; D is perhaps TRBD1 (6 bases). Germline loops: CDR1 WNHNN, CDR2 SYGVQD (reference sequence). This CDR3 has 13 residues. V lost 10 bases, J lost 4 bases, and 14 bases lay in between. The CDR3 region has the DNA TGCGCCACCTCCCCGGACAGAAATCAGCCCCAGCATTTT. Translating it yields CATSPDRNQPQHF.

V and J are TRBV4-1 and TRBJ2-7; 7 nucleotides match TRBD2. Germline-derived CDR1 and CDR2 are MGHRA and YSYEKL. V was clipped by 9 bases and J by 3 bases; unmatched bases: 8. This CDR3 is 13 amino acids long. The DNA for the CDR3 is TGCGCCAGTGCGGGGAGGGAATTCTACGAGCAGTACTTC. Translated, it gives CASAGREFYEQYF.

V usage is TRBV28 and J usage is TRBJ1-5; no clear D gene. CDR3 size: 14 residues. CDR1 is MDHEN and CDR2 is SYDVKM in the germline V gene. V lost 4 bases to trimming and J lost 3 bases, with 10 bases between them. CDR3 DNA: TGTGCCAGCAGTTCTGGAAGTAACAATCAGCCCCAGCATTTT. This codes for CASSSGSNNQPQHF.

This chain joins TRBV19 and TRBJ2-5; D is uncertain. The CDR3 consists of 13 residues. Germline V gives CDR1 LNHDA, CDR2 SQIVND (reference sequence). V gave up 5 bases and J gave up 1 base, with 8 bases separating them. In nucleotides, the CDR3 is TGTGCCAGTAGTCGGAACCCCCAAGAGACCCAGTACTTC. Translation: CASSRNPQETQYF.